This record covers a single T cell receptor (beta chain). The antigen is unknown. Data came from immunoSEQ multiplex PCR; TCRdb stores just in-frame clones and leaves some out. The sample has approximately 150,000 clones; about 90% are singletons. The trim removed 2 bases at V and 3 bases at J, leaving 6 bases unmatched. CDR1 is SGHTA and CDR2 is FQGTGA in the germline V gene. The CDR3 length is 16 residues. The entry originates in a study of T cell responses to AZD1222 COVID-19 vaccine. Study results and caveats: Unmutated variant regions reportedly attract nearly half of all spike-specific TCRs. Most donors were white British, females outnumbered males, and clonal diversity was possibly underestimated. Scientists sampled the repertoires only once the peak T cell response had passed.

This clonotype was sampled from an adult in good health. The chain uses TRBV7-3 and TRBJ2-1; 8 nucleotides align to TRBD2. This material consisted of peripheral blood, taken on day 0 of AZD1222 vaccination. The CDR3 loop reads CASSLSGLAGYNEQFF. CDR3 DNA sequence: TGTGCCAGCAGCTTATCTGGTCTAGCGGGCTACAATGAGCAGTTCTTC.